This entry features one TCR beta chain sequence. There are a few counts of this clonotype. It has no known antigen specificity. Within one base of it there is no much larger clone, and no base qualities were kept. This sample is part of a study of blood T cells in healthy people across ages (dated by TCRdb to the mid-2010s). Study-level background: Template switching captured roughly one uniquely barcoded TCR beta cDNA molecule per two T cells in model experiments. The donors were split into four age groups: young (average 16 years), middle-aged (more than 35), aged (roughly 65) and long-lived (roughly 80). Donors of different ages were randomly distributed across sequencing lanes to avoid experimental bias. Using deep sequencing normalized with unique cDNA molecular identifiers, the study measured how TCR beta repertoire diversity changes with age. Using the same blood draw, the study looked at two additional independent replicas of 1 million unique cDNA reads for two donors, one aged 18 to 30 and the other aged 80 or older.

Library construction relied on 5' RACE. Sequencing was carried out with an Illumina HiSeq 2500. The second PCR ran for about 7 to 11 cycles and used a J-beta primer mix along with a sample-barcoded 5' primer. A template-switch 5' adaptor carrying 12 random nucleotides introduced a unique molecular identifier onto each TCR beta cDNA molecule. Each sample yielded at least 3 million CDR3-containing paired-end reads. First-strand cDNA was synthesized from all RNA with the Mint cDNA synthesis kit, primed by a TRBC-specific oligonucleotide. After uracil-DNA glycosylase treatment, a first 18-cycle PCR used universal primers M1SS and BC2_uni_R on all cDNA. On the authors' methods: For normalization, 1 million high-quality reads, each with a distinct molecular identifier, were randomly selected from each sample. Reads with shared molecular identifiers were discarded instead of being binned into consensus sequences. MiTCR, run with a Q25 quality threshold and the strictest error-elimination algorithm, handled CDR3 identification, clonotype clustering and error correction. A nonparametric unseen species model with Euler transformation was used to estimate a lower bound on total TCR beta diversity. TCRdb reanalyzed the raw reads on its own, using fastp at Q25 for trimming and MiXCR for clone calling, and kept in-frame beta chains. Identical CDR3 proteins give one entry, which carries the most common genes and DNA. The authors' filters were not applied to this entry. The sample table records 600,000 or so distinct CDR3 sequences; roughly 48% of these occur just once. The ten largest clones add up to just under 25% of the sample.

The paper as a whole reports these results and caveats: Compared with the aged group, the long-lived group had more naive CD4+ T cells, fewer expanded clones and increased TCR diversity, suggesting age selection. Estimates of total diversity from one million sequenced T cells were regarded as lower bounds and underestimates. Donor CMV infection status was unknown, potentially confounding age-related changes in expanded clonotypes. Since profiling was done on bulk unsorted PBMCs, naive and antigen-experienced compartments could not be conclusively compared. Observed TCR beta diversity correlated strongly with the percentage of naive T cells measured by flow cytometry. Observed TCR beta diversity per million T cells fell roughly linearly with age, and a significant reduction was already apparent by age around 40.

The donors were 40 or so Caucasian individuals from Russia, aged roughly 6 to 100 years, who were systemically healthy. Around 10 milliliters of peripheral blood were collected from each donor into EDTA-treated Vacutainer tubes. Ficoll-Paque density-gradient centrifugation was used to isolate PBMCs, with at least 6.5 million per sample. Total RNA, at least 6 micrograms per sample, was extracted from PBMCs with Trizol reagent. Naive CD45RAhigh/CD27high T cell percentages were measured by flow cytometry on a PBMC aliquot from every donor. Sequenced input: blood. This clonotype was obtained from a man older than 75 in good health.

The nucleotides are TGTGCCAGCAGCCGCCTGGGTGAGCAGTTCTTC. Its protein reads: CASSRLGEQFF. This chain joins TRBV28 to TRBJ2-1; there is no confident call for the D gene. V sheds 6 bases and J sheds 9 bases, leaving 9 bases between their ends. Taken from cysteine to phenylalanine, the CDR3 has 11 residues. Only the CDR3 part of the read is kept: 33 bases, read in frame from the first base. Reading the germline V gene gives CDR1 MDHEN and CDR2 SYDVKM.